Presented here are 10 T cell receptor beta chains from one specimen sequenced in a study of chemoradiotherapy in HPV16-positive cancers (dated by TCRdb to between 2021 and 2024). Library construction relied on the immunoSEQ multiplex PCR assay. TCRdb re-hosts the immuneACCESS table, in-frame sequences only. Its copies lack some clones; in the studies checked, an unresolved V gene accounts for under half of them, and the cause for the rest is not known. The sample includes some 16,000 clones, with about three quarters observed a single time. The ten largest clones add up to around 9.6% of the sample. Sampling was done from a patient who underwent chemoradiotherapy. These receptor sequences come from a human donor with HPV-associated anogenital cancer.

V is TRBV6-5 and J is TRBJ1-1; the D gene is possibly TRBD1 (6 bases). CDR3 size: 15 residues. V gave up 6 bases and J gave up 1 base, with 15 bases separating them. CDR1 and CDR2 from the germline V gene are MNHEY and SVGAGI. The CDR3 sequence: CASRPPGTPNTEAFF. In nucleotides, the CDR3 is TGTGCCAGCAGACCCCCCGGGACACCGAACACTGAAGCTTTCTTT.

This chain joins TRBV19 and TRBJ1-1; a weak D match, TRBD1 (6 bases). CDR3 length equals 15 residues. Trimming took off 7 bases at V and 0 bases at J, with 15 bases between the two ends. Per germline, CDR1 LNHDA and CDR2 SQIVND (reference sequence). CDR3 nucleotides: TGTGCCAGTATACAACAGGGCCACATGAACACTGAAGCTTTCTTT. Its protein product is CASIQQGHMNTEAFF. Together with reference TRBV19 and TRBJ1-1, the CDR3 gives the full variable domain: DGGITQSPKYLFRKEGQNVTLSCEQNLNHDAMYWYRQDPGQGLRLIYYSQIVNDFQKGDIAEGYSVSREKKESFPLTVTSAQKNPTAFYLCASIQQGHMNTEAFFGQGTRLTVV.

The rearrangement joins TRBV6-5 to TRBJ1-6, with 8 positions matching TRBD1. CDR1 is MNHEY, CDR2 SVGAGI, per germline. Germline trimming cut 10 bases from V and 9 bases from J; bases unmatched to any gene: 11. The CDR3 covers 14 residues. The CDR3 is CATQGASGRSPLHF. In DNA form, the CDR3 reads TGTGCCACCCAGGGGGCCTCAGGGCGTTCACCCCTCCACTTT.

DNA for the CDR3: TGTGCCAGTAGTCCACAGAGCTCTGGGGCCAACGTCCTGACTTTC. Translating gives CASSPQSSGANVLTF. This chain uses TRBV19 with TRBJ2-6; D ambiguous. Trimming removed 5 bases from V and 0 bases from J, with 8 bases in between. Germline-derived CDR1 and CDR2 are LNHDA and SQIVND (reference sequence). The CDR3 totals 15 residues.

The V call is TRBV7-2, the J call TRBJ2-7; D not resolved. CDR1 is SGHTA, CDR2 FQGNSA, per germline. There are 14 residues in the CDR3. V lost 5 bases and J 2 bases, leaving 13 bases between the germline ends. CDR3 coding DNA: TGTGCCAGCAGCATAGAATTGGGGACCTACGAGCAGTACTTC. Translated: CASSIELGTYEQYF.

V usage is TRBV11-3 and J usage is TRBJ1-1; 8 bases line up with TRBD1. Germline V gene lookup returns CDR1 SGHNT and CDR2 YENEEA. V lost 6 bases to trimming and J lost 7 bases; unmatched junction nucleotides: 10. The CDR3 length is 14 residues. CDR3 sequence: CASSASGQAREAFF. The CDR3 region has the DNA TGTGCCAGCAGTGCCTCGGGACAGGCCCGTGAAGCTTTCTTT. The entire variable domain, with the rest obtained from reference TRBV11-3 and TRBJ1-1, is as follows: EAGVVQSPRYKIIEKKQPVAFWCNPISGHNTLYWYLQNLGQGPELLIRYENEEAVDDSQLPKDRFSAERLKGVDSTLKIQPAELGDSAVYLCASSASGQAREAFFGQGTRLTVV.

The chain combines TRBV19 with TRBJ1-1, with 7 bases matching TRBD1. The length of the CDR3 is 12 residues. Germline assignment: CDR1 LNHDA and CDR2 SQIVND (reference sequence). Losses at the gene ends were 5 bases for V and 4 bases for J; bases not matched to a gene: 1. The CDR3 DNA reads TGTGCCAGTAGTTACAGGGGCACTGAAGCTTTCTTT. Protein sequence: CASSYRGTEAFF. Drawing the rest from reference TRBV19 and TRBJ1-1, the complete variable domain is DGGITQSPKYLFRKEGQNVTLSCEQNLNHDAMYWYRQDPGQGLRLIYYSQIVNDFQKGDIAEGYSVSREKKESFPLTVTSAQKNPTAFYLCASSYRGTEAFFGQGTRLTVV.

The chain couples TRBV28 to TRBJ1-2; perhaps TRBD1 as D (5 bases). The germline gives CDR1 MDHEN, CDR2 SYDVKM. This CDR3 contains 11 residues. Trimming stripped 10 bases from V and 8 bases from J, with 14 bases between. The CDR3 loop reads CATGVWTGYTF. CDR3 DNA sequence: TGTGCCACCGGAGTCTGGACAGGCTACACCTTC.

V usage is TRBV28 and J usage is TRBJ1-5, with D possibly TRBD1 on 5 matching bases. CDR1 is MDHEN and CDR2 is SYDVKM in the germline V gene. Between the trimmed V and J ends, which lost 2 bases and 0 bases, there was a span of 17 bases. There are 18 residues in the CDR3. The CDR3 here is CASSLRGPNDYSNQPQHF. The CDR3 DNA reads TGTGCCAGCAGTTTAAGGGGTCCAAACGACTATAGCAATCAGCCCCAGCATTTT. Together with reference TRBV28 and TRBJ1-5, the CDR3 gives the full variable domain: DVKVTQSSRYLVKRTGEKVFLECVQDMDHENMFWYRQDPGLGLRLIYFSYDVKMKEKGDIPEGYSVSREKKERFSLILESASTNQTSMYLCASSLRGPNDYSNQPQHFGDGTRLSIL.

This clone has just one count. V is TRBV7-9 and J is TRBJ1-6; 8 positions agree with TRBD1. This CDR3 contains 16 residues. The ends lost 4 bases at V and 8 bases at J; junction bases unmatched: 10. Germline V gives CDR1 SEHNR, CDR2 FQNEAQ (reference sequence). The CDR3 loop is CASSSHQGAGYSPLHF. The CDR3 DNA is TGTGCCAGCAGCTCCCATCAGGGGGCGGGTTATTCACCCCTCCACTTT.